Below are 25 T cell receptor beta chains sequenced from a single sample in a study of Ad26.COV2.S vaccination and SARS-CoV-2 variants. Only in-frame clones appear in the TCRdb table, and some are missing; sequencing was by immunoSEQ multiplex PCR. The sample contains around 450,000 clones, roughly nine tenths of which appear only once. Treatment denoted: 19 received Ad26.COV2.S at low or high dose, single or two shots; a few received placebo; per-sample allocation not given. The samples date from day 63 after the first vaccine or placebo injection. The source was peripheral blood, collected in a trial of Ad26.COV2.S vaccine versus placebo. The receptors stem from a person aged 18-65 years who received the Ad26.COV2.S COVID-19 vaccine or a placebo.

The chain couples TRBV5-4 to TRBJ1-1; 8 positions agree with TRBD1. The CDR3 consists of 15 residues. Germline V CDR1 and CDR2: SGHNT, YYREEE (reference sequence). The ends lost 4 bases at V and 4 bases at J; junction bases unmatched: 9. The CDR3: CASSPYMTGVTEAFF. The CDR3, as DNA: TGTGCCAGCAGCCCCTATATGACAGGGGTCACTGAAGCTTTCTTT.

This clone is a singleton in its sample. The chain recombines TRBV11-3 with TRBJ2-6, with TRBD1 identical over 7 bases. Losses at the gene ends were 4 bases for V and 4 bases for J; bases not matched to a gene: 4. The CDR3 has 15 amino acids. The V gene's germline CDR1 is SGHNT and CDR2 YENEEA. This chain's CDR3 is CASSSTGEGANVLTF. The CDR3 nucleotides are TGTGCCAGCAGCTCAACAGGGGAAGGGGCCAACGTCCTGACTTTC.

The chain uses TRBV29-1 and TRBJ1-2, with 11 bases aligning to TRBD1. CDR3 length: 15 residues. CDR1 is SQVTM and CDR2 is ANQGSEA in the germline V gene. V lost 6 bases, J lost 4 bases, and 10 bases stayed unmatched. The CDR3 sequence: CSVPGQGGISYGYTF. DNA for the CDR3: TGCAGCGTCCCGGGACAGGGGGGCATATCCTATGGCTACACCTTC.

This rearrangement joins TRBV11-2 to TRBJ2-1, with 9 bases fitting TRBD2. The CDR3 runs 17 residues. From germline, CDR1 is SGHAT and CDR2 FQNNGV. The V gene end was trimmed by 4 bases and the J gene end by 10 bases; junction bases not matched to a gene: 17. The CDR3 here is CASSSREGPYGPREQFF. In nucleotides, the CDR3 is TGTGCCAGCAGCTCGCGGGAGGGCCCGTACGGGCCACGGGAGCAGTTCTTC.

This clone was recorded only once. V is TRBV6-2 or TRBV6-3 and J is TRBJ2-2, with 9 bases that match TRBD2. Looked up from germline, CDR1 is MNHEY and CDR2 is SVGEGT. The CDR3 extends over 15 amino acids. V gave up 3 bases and J gave up 4 bases; unmatched junction bases: 3. The CDR3 sequence is CASSYLAGSTGELFF. The CDR3 nucleotides are TGTGCCAGCAGTTATCTAGCGGGGTCCACCGGGGAGCTGTTTTTT.

The chain uses TRBV13 and TRBJ2-3; 7 bases map to TRBD2. J lost 0 bases, V lost 8 bases, and 8 bases had no gene match. This CDR3 is built from 15 residues. Looked up from germline, CDR1 is PRHDT and CDR2 is FYEKMQ (reference sequence). The CDR3 nucleotides read TGTGCCAGCTTCGATTCTAGCGGAAGCACAGATACGCAGTATTTT. Its protein is CASFDSSGSTDTQYF.

The chain uses TRBV10-2 and TRBJ2-3; D remains ambiguous. Looked up from germline, CDR1 is WSHSY and CDR2 is SAAADI. Deletions cut 4 bases from V and 2 bases from J, with 13 bases between. CDR3 length: 15 residues. The CDR3 DNA reads as TGCGCCAGCAGTGGATCGGTAGTGATCACAGATACGCAGTATTTT. Amino acids: CASSGSVVITDTQYF.

This clone was seen only once. The same CDR3 arises from other DNA sequences in this sample as well. The chain couples TRBV5-1 to TRBJ2-6; D unclear. The V end was cut by 2 bases, the J end by 2 bases, with 5 bases between. Germline-derived CDR1 and CDR2 are SGHRS and YFSETQ. This CDR3 spans 14 amino acids. The CDR3, as DNA: TGCGCCAGCAGCTTCGGGCCTGGGGCCAACGTCCTGACTTTC. Residues: CASSFGPGANVLTF.

CDR3 amino acids: CASSSQGTNTEAFF. CDR3 DNA sequence: TGTGCCAGCAGTTCACAGGGTACTAACACTGAAGCTTTCTTT. V is TRBV27 and J is TRBJ1-1; D might be TRBD1 (6 bases). CDR1 MNHEY and CDR2 SMNVEV come from the germline V gene (reference sequence). The length of the CDR3 is 14 residues. V lost 4 bases and J lost 2, with 11 bases in between.

The rearrangement joins TRBV9 to TRBJ1-5; tentative D call: TRBD1 (6 bases). This CDR3 contains 13 residues. Germline V gene lookup returns CDR1 SGDLS and CDR2 YYNGEE. V lost 0 bases to trimming and J lost 10 bases, with 11 bases between them. The CDR3 spells CASSVDTGGPQHF. The CDR3 DNA follows: TGTGCCAGCAGCGTAGACACCGGGGGCCCCCAGCATTTT.

The V gene is TRBV5-1, the J gene TRBJ2-6; D remains unclear. V lost 2 bases and J lost 3, with 6 bases in between. The germline CDR1 and CDR2 sequences are SGHRS and YFSETQ. The CDR3 length is 14 residues. The CDR3 reads CASSLAGGANVLTF. CDR3 in DNA: TGCGCCAGCAGCTTAGCAGGTGGGGCCAACGTCCTGACTTTC.

The chain is built from TRBV28 and TRBJ1-6; D is perhaps TRBD1 (6 bases). CDR3 length: 15 residues. Trimming removed 5 bases from V and 9 bases from J, with 17 bases in between. Germline CDR1 is MDHEN and CDR2 is SYDVKM. The CDR3 region is CASSRPDSLVSPLHF. CDR3 DNA sequence: TGTGCCAGCAGTCGCCCGGACAGTCTGGTTTCACCCCTCCACTTT. The whole variable domain, filled in from reference TRBV28 and TRBJ1-6, reads DVKVTQSSRYLVKRTGEKVFLECVQDMDHENMFWYRQDPGLGLRLIYFSYDVKMKEKGDIPEGYSVSREKKERFSLILESASTNQTSMYLCASSRPDSLVSPLHFGNGTRLTVT.

With regard to this clone: The same CDR3 arises from other DNA sequences in this sample as well. The chain has TRBV5-8 and TRBJ1-5, with unresolved D. V was pared by 5 bases and J by 3 bases, with 6 bases between. CDR3 length: 12 residues. Germline V gene lookup returns CDR1 SGHTS and CDR2 YDEGEE. This CDR3 is CASSLFNQPQHF. CDR3 nucleotides: TGTGCCAGCAGTCTGTTCAATCAGCCCCAGCATTTT.

The rearrangement uses TRBV4-2 and TRBJ1-1, with TRBD1 matching 7 bases. The CDR3 is 16 residues long. V shed 0 bases, J shed 3 bases, and the junction held 7 bases outside the gene matches. Germline assignment: CDR1 LGHNA and CDR2 YNFKEQ. The CDR3 spells CASSQEQGSSDTEAFF. The CDR3 DNA is TGTGCCAGCAGCCAAGAACAGGGGAGTAGCGACACTGAAGCTTTCTTT.

This clone was seen just once. The chain has TRBV29-1 and TRBJ2-3, with D uncertain. CDR3 size: 11 residues. Germline CDR1 and CDR2: SQVTM and ANQGSEA. Trimming left V 4 bases short and J 2 bases short, with 4 bases between. The CDR3 sequence: CSVAFTDTQYF. The CDR3 DNA is TGCAGCGTTGCCTTCACAGATACGCAGTATTTT.

The chain joins TRBV6-4 to TRBJ2-1; unclear D gene. The germline V and J ends were trimmed by 0 bases and 0 bases, with 9 bases remaining between them. The germline gives CDR1 MRHNA, CDR2 SNTAGT. The CDR3 runs 16 residues. CDR3 residues: CASSDSMASSYNEQFF. The CDR3 coding sequence is TGTGCCAGCAGTGACTCAATGGCCAGCTCCTACAATGAGCAGTTCTTC.

CDR3 in amino acids: CASSLTGRSGELFF. The CDR3 DNA reads TGTGCCAGCAGTTTGACAGGCCGGTCCGGGGAGCTGTTTTTT. The J gene is TRBJ2-2, the V gene TRBV2; tentatively, D is TRBD1 (6 bases). This CDR3 is built from 14 residues. Germline CDR1 is SNHLY and CDR2 is FYNNEI. V was shortened by 5 bases and J by 6 bases, with 13 bases between the two germline ends.

V gene TRBV24-1 combines with J gene TRBJ2-7; 7 bases line up with TRBD1. The CDR3 has 14 residues. Trimming cost V 4 bases and J 2 bases; bases outside gene matches: 4. The germline V gene encodes CDR1 KGHDR and CDR2 SFDVKD. In DNA, the CDR3 is TGTGCCACCAGTGACCTCGACAGGGCCTACGAGCAGTACTTC. Its protein is CATSDLDRAYEQYF.

V usage is TRBV24-1 and J usage is TRBJ2-1; 10 nucleotides align to TRBD2. CDR1 is KGHDR and CDR2 is SFDVKD in the germline V gene. Losses at the gene ends were 2 bases for V and 5 bases for J; bases not matched to a gene: 8. The CDR3 has 17 residues. This chain's CDR3 is CATSDSEAGGVHNEQFF. CDR3 coding DNA: TGTGCCACCAGTGATTCCGAAGCGGGAGGGGTCCACAATGAGCAGTTCTTC.

The CDR3 nucleotides read TGTGCCACCAGCAGCGGAGGGACCCAGTACTTC. It is translated as CATSSGGTQYF. The chain has TRBV15 and TRBJ2-5, with D possibly TRBD2 on 5 matching bases. Trimming removed 3 bases from V and 7 bases from J, with 6 bases in between. The CDR3 totals 11 residues. The germline V gene encodes CDR1 LNHNV and CDR2 YYDKDF (reference sequence).

The V and J genes are TRBV7-9 and TRBJ1-4; D possibly corresponds to TRBD1 (6 bases). V lost 6 bases and J 7 bases, leaving 15 bases between the germline ends. The CDR3 extends over 14 amino acids. The germline CDR1 and CDR2 sequences are SEHNR and FQNEAQ (reference sequence). DNA for the CDR3: TGTGCCAGCAGAAGTTCAGGGGCTGGTGAAAAACTGTTTTTT. This gives the protein CASRSSGAGEKLFF. The variable domain in full, with the rest retrieved from reference TRBV7-9 and TRBJ1-4, is DTGVSQNPRHKITKRGQNVTFRCDPISEHNRLYWYRQTLGQGPEFLTYFQNEAQLEKSRLLSDRFSAERPKGSFSTLEIQRTEQGDSAMYLCASRSSGAGEKLFFGSGTQLSVL.

The rearrangement uses TRBV6-2 or TRBV6-3 and TRBJ2-7; D tentatively fits TRBD1 or TRBD2 (5 bases each). Per germline, CDR1 MNHEY and CDR2 SVGEGT. CDR3 length: 14 amino acids. Trimming took off 3 bases at V and 8 bases at J, with 17 bases between the two ends. This chain's CDR3 is CASSYMGPGSQQYV. The CDR3 bases are TGTGCCAGCAGTTATATGGGGCCAGGGAGTCAGCAGTACGTC.

The J gene is TRBJ1-2, the V gene TRBV19, with D tentatively TRBD1 (5 bases). CDR3 length: 15 amino acids. The V end was cut by 3 bases, the J end by 8 bases, with 19 bases between. CDR1 is LNHDA and CDR2 is SQIVND in the germline V gene (reference sequence). Here the CDR3 reads CASSIRGSWGNGYTF. The CDR3, as DNA: TGTGCCAGTAGTATCCGAGGGTCTTGGGGGAACGGCTACACCTTC.

The CDR3 sequence: CASSLALGRAAGANVLTF. In DNA, the CDR3 is TGCGCCAGCAGCTTGGCCTTAGGCAGGGCAGCTGGGGCCAACGTCCTGACTTTC. The chain joins TRBV5-1 to TRBJ2-6; perhaps TRBD1 as D (5 bases). Germline CDR1 SGHRS, CDR2 YFSETQ. This CDR3 contains 18 residues. V lost 0 bases and J 2 bases, leaving 15 bases between the germline ends.

The rearrangement joins TRBV5-6 to TRBJ2-1, with D possibly TRBD2 on 6 matching bases. V lost 7 bases and J 4 bases, leaving 18 bases between the germline ends. Germline V gene sequence: CDR1 SGHDT, CDR2 YYEEEE. The CDR3 loop spans 15 amino acids. Written as DNA, the CDR3 is TGTGCCAGCCTAAAAACGGGACTGGATTACAATGAGCAGTTCTTC. Amino acid sequence: CASLKTGLDYNEQFF.